This entry features one T cell receptor (beta chain) sequence. Trimming at V came to 6 bases and at J to 0 bases, leaving 5 bases not matched to a gene. The CDR3 loop spans 14 amino acids. The germline V gene encodes CDR1 SQVTM and CDR2 ANQGSEA. The data were taken from a study of blood T cells in healthy people across ages. Using a J-beta primer mix together with a sample-barcoded 5' primer, a second PCR was run for roughly 6 to 11 cycles. TCRdb used MiXCR to reprocess the 5' RACE reads, holding one entry per CDR3 protein. Of about 640,000 distinct CDR3 sequences in the sample, approximately 50% were seen once.

The sample taken for sequencing was blood. The rearrangement joins TRBV29-1 to TRBJ2-7; TRBD2 aligns across 10 bases. This TCR came from a man aged 55 to 70 in good health. CDR3 DNA: TGCAGCGTCTTACTAGCGGGACCCTCCTACGAGCAGTACTTC. This gives the protein CSVLLAGPSYEQYF.